This T cell receptor beta chain was captured in a study of T cells after yellow fever vaccination. Study conclusions and caveats: Detected again after the booster were most primary-vaccination clones, at about 96% CD4 and about 90% CD8.

This clonotype was counted between two and nine times. The antigen remains unidentified. TCRdb ran MiXCR on the 5' RACE reads and lists one entry per CDR3 protein. The table includes approximately 600,000 distinct CDR3 sequences, around 12% detected once. This TCR was recovered from a man younger than 40 who received the YFV17D yellow fever vaccine. The specimen was PBMCs, collected on the day of the yellow fever booster vaccination.

The CDR3 nucleotides read TGTGCCAGCAGCCATGACGATCTGGGGGAGCAGTACTTC. It is translated as CASSHDDLGEQYF. The rearrangement joins TRBV14 to TRBJ2-7; no clear D gene. Looked up from germline, CDR1 is SGHDN and CDR2 is FVKESK. The CDR3 spans 13 residues. The ends were cut back, 3 bases at V and 7 bases at J, with 13 bases in the middle.